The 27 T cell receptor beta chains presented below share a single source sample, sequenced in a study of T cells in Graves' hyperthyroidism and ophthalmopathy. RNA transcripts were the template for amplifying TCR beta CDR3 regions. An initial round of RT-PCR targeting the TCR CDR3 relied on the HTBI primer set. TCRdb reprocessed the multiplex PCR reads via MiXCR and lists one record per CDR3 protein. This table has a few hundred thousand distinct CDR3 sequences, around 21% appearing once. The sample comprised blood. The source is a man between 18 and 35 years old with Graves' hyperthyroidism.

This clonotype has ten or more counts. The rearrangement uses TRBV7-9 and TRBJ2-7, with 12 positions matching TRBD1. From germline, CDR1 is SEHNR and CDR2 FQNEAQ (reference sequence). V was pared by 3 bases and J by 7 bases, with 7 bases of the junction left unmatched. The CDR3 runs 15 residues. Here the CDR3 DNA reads TGTGCCAGCAGCTTGCCCGGGACAGGGGGCAGGGAGCAGTACTTC. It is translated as CASSLPGTGGREQYF. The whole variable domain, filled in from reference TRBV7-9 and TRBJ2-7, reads DTGVSQNPRHKITKRGQNVTFRCDPISEHNRLYWYRQTLGQGPEFLTYFQNEAQLEKSRLLSDRFSAERPKGSFSTLEIQRTEQGDSAMYLCASSLPGTGGREQYFGPGTRLTVT.

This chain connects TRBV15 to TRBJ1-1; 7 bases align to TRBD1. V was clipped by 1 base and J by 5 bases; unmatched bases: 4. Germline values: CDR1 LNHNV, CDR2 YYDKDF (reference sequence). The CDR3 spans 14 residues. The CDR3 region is CATSRADRATEAFF. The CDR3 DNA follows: TGTGCCACCAGCAGAGCAGACAGGGCGACTGAAGCTTTCTTT.

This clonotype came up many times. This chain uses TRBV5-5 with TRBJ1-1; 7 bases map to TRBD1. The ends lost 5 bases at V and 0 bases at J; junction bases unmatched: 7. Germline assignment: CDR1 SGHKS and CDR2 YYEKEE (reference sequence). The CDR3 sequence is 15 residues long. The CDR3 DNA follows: TGTGCCAGCAGTTTAGAAGGACAGGTGAACACTGAAGCTTTCTTT. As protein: CASSLEGQVNTEAFF.

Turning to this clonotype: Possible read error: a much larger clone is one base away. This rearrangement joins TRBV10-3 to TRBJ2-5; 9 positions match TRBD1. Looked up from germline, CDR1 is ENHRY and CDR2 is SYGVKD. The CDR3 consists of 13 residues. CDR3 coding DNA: TGTGCCATCAGTCGGGACAGGGAAGAGACCCAGGACTTC. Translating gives CAISRDREETQDF.

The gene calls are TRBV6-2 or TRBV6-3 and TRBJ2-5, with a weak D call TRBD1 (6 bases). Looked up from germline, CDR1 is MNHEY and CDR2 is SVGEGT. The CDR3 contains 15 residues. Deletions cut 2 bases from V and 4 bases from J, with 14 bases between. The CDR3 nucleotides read TGTGCCAGCAGTTACCAACCCCAGGGGTCAGAGACCCAGTACTTC. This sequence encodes CASSYQPQGSETQYF.

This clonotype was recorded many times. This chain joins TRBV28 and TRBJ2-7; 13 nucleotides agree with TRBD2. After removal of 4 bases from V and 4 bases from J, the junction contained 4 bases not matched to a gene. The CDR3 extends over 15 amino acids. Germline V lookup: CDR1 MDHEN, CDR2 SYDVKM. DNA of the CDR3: TGTGCCAGCAGTTCGGGACTAGCGGGGTTATACGAGCAGTACTTC. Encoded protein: CASSSGLAGLYEQYF.

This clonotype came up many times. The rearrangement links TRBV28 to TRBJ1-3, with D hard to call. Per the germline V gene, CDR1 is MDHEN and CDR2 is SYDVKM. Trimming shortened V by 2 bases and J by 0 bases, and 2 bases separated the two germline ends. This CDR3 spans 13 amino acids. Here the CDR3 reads CASSLDSGNTIYF. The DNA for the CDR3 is TGTGCCAGCAGTTTAGACTCTGGAAACACCATATATTTT.

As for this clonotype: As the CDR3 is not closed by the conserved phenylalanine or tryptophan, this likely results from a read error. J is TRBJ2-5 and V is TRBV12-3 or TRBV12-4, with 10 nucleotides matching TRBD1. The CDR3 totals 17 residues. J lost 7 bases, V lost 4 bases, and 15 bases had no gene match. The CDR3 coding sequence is TGTGCCAGCAGTTCGTCCTCCGCGGGACAGGGGTTGGGGACCCAGTACCTC. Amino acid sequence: CASSSSSAGQGLGTQYL.

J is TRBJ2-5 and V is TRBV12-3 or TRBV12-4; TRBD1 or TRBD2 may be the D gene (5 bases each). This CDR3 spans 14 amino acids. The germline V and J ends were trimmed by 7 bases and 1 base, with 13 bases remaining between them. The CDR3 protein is CASNQWGSQETQYF. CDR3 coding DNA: TGTGCCAGCAATCAGTGGGGGTCCCAAGAGACCCAGTACTTC.

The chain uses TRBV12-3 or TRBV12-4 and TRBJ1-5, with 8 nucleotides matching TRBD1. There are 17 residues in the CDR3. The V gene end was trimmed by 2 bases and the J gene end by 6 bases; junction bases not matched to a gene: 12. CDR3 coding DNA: TGTGCCAGCAGTTTAAAAGATCTCGGACAGGGAGGTCAGCCCCAGCATTTT. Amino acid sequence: CASSLKDLGQGGQPQHF.

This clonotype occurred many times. The CDR3 is CASSPGASSYEQYF. In DNA, the CDR3 is TGCGCCAGCAGCCCGGGGGCCAGCTCCTACGAGCAGTACTTC. The chain couples TRBV5-1 to TRBJ2-7; D possibly matches TRBD1 or TRBD2 (6 bases each). The germline gives CDR1 SGHRS, CDR2 YFSETQ. Trimming took off 4 bases at V and 0 bases at J, with 11 bases between the two ends. This CDR3 region has 14 residues.

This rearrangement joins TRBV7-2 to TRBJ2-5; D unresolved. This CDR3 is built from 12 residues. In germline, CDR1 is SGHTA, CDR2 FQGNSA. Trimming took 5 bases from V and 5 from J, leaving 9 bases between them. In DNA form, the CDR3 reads TGTGCCAGCAGCAGTTACGGGGAGACCCAGTACTTC. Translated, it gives CASSSYGETQYF.

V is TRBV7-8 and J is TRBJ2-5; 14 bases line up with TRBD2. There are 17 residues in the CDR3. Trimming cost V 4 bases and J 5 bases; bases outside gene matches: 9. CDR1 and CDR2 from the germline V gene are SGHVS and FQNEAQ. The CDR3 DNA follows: TGTGCCAGCAGCTCCCACCGACTAGCGGGGGGGCGGGAGACCCAGTACTTC. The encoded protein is CASSSHRLAGGRETQYF.

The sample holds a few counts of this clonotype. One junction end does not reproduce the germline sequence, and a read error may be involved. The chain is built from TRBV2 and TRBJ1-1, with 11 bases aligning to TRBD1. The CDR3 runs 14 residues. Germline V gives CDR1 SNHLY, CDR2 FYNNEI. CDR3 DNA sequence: TGTGCCAGCAGTCCTTGGACAGGGGGCACTGAAACTTTCTTT. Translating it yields CASSPWTGGTETFF. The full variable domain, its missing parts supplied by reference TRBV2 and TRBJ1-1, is EPEVTQTPSHQVTQMGQEVILRCVPISNHLYFYWYRQILGQKVEFLVSFYNNEISEKSEIFDDQFSVERPDGSNFTLKIRSTKLEDSAMYFCASSPWTGGTETFFGQGTRLTVV.

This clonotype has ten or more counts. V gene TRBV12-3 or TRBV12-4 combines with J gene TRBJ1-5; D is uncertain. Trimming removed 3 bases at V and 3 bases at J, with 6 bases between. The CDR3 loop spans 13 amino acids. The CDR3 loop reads CASSFQFNQPQHF. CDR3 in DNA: TGTGCCAGCAGTTTCCAGTTCAATCAGCCCCAGCATTTT.

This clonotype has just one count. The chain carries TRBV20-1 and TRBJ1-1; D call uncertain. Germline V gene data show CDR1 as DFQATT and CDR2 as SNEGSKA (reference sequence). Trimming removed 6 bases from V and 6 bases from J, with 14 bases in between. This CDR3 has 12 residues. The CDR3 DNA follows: TGCAGTGCCACCTTATTCGGTGCTGAAGCTTTCTTT. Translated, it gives CSATLFGAEAFF.

The CDR3 spells CASSLEYVNAGELFF. CDR3 DNA: TGTGCCAGCAGCCTTGAGTATGTTAACGCCGGGGAGCTGTTTTTT. The chain carries TRBV12-3 or TRBV12-4 and TRBJ2-2; D is unresolved. The CDR3 extends over 15 amino acids. The V end was cut by 6 bases, the J end by 6 bases, with 17 bases between.

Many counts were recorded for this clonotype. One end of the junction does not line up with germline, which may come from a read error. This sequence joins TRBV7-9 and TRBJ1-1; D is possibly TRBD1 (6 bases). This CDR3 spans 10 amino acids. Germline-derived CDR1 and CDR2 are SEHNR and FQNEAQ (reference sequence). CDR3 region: CASSLVQGAF. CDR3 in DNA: TGTGCCAGCAGCTTAGTACAGGGCGCCTTT.

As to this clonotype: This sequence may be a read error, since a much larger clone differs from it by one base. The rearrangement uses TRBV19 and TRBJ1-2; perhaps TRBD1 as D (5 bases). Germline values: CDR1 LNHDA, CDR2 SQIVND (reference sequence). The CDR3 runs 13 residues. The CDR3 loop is CASAHDKNRGYIF. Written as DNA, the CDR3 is TGTGCCAGTGCTCATGACAAAAATCGGGGCTACATCTTC.

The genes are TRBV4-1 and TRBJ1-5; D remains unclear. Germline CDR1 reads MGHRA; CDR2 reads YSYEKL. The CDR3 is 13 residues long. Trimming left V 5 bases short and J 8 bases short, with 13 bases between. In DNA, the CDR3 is TGCGCCAGCAGCAGTCTCATTTCGGAGCCCCAGCATTTT. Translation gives CASSSLISEPQHF.

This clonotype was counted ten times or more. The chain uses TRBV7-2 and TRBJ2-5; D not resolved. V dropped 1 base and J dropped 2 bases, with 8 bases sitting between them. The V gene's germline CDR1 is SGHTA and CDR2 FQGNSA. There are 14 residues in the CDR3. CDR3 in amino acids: CASSLGSVQETQYF. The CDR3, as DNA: TGTGCCAGCAGCTTAGGTTCAGTTCAAGAGACCCAGTACTTC.

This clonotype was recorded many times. In DNA, the CDR3 is TGCGCCAGCAGCTTGAGGGACAGGGGAGTCGAACAGTACTTC. It encodes CASSLRDRGVEQYF. V gene TRBV5-1 combines with J gene TRBJ2-7; 10 positions agree with TRBD1. The CDR3 is made up of 14 amino acids. Germline-derived CDR1 and CDR2 are SGHRS and YFSETQ. With 1 base clipped from V and 10 bases from J, the junction kept 8 bases outside the gene matches.

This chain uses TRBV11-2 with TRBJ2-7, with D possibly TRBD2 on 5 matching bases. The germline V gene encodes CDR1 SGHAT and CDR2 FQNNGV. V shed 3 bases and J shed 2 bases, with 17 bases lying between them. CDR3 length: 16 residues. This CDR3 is CASSFPFGRDAYEQYF. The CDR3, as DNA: TGTGCCAGCAGCTTCCCCTTTGGCCGGGATGCCTACGAGCAGTACTTC.

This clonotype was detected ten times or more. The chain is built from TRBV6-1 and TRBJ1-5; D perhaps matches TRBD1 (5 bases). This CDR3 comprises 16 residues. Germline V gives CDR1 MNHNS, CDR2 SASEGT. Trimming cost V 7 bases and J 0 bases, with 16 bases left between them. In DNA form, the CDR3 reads TGTGCCAGCATTCGAGGGTCAGGGAATAGCAATCAGCCCCAGCATTTT. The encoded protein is CASIRGSGNSNQPQHF.

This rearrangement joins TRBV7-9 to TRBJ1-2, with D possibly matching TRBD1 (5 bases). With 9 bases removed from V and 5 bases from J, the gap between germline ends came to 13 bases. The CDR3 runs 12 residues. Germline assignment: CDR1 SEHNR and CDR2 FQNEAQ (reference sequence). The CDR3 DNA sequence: TGTGCCAGTTGGGGACTTGGTTATGGCTACACCTTC. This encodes CASWGLGYGYTF.

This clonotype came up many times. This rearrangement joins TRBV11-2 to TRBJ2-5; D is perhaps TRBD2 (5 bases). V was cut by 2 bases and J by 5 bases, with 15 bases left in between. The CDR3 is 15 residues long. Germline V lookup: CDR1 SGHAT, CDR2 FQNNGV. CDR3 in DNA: TGTGCCAGCAGCTTATTAGAGGGCATCCGGGAGACCCAGTACTTC. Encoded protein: CASSLLEGIRETQYF.

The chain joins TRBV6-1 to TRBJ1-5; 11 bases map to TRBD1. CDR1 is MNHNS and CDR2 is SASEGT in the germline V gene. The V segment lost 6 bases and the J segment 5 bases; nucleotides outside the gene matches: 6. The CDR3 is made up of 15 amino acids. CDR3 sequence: CASRSRDRGDQPQHF. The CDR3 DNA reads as TGTGCCAGCAGATCCCGGGACAGGGGGGATCAGCCCCAGCATTTT.